The 30 T cell receptor beta chains given below trace back to one sample, sequenced in a study of T-cell reconstitution after alpha-beta-depleted transplantation in children. This sample's TCRbeta library carried unique molecular identifier barcodes. In TCRdb, the PCR reads were re-called with MiXCR into one record per CDR3 protein. The sample has fewer than 500,000 distinct CDR3 sequences; over 40% are singletons. The source was PBMCs, collected before TCRalphabeta/CD19-depleted stem cell transplant. The receptors were gathered from a girl under 10 years old with aplastic anemia, due to receive a stem cell transplant.

Ten or more counts support this clonotype. This chain joins TRBV9 and TRBJ2-7; TRBD1 or TRBD2 may be the D gene (6 bases each). The germline CDR1 and CDR2 sequences are SGDLS and YYNGEE. V lost 3 bases to trimming and J lost 0 bases, with 13 bases between them. This CDR3 has 15 amino acids. CDR3 amino acids: CASSGLGGSSYEQYF. DNA for the CDR3: TGTGCCAGCAGCGGCCTCGGGGGCAGCTCCTACGAGCAGTACTTC.

This chain connects TRBV12-3 or TRBV12-4 to TRBJ2-1; D tentatively reads TRBD1 or TRBD2 (6 bases each). V was clipped by 7 bases and J by 8 bases, with 18 bases between them. The CDR3 has 14 amino acids. CDR3 bases: TGTGCCAGCACCCCAGAGGCGGGACACTATGAGCAGTTCTTC. This codes for CASTPEAGHYEQFF.

The chain is built from TRBV7-2 and TRBJ2-7; no clear D. There are 12 residues in the CDR3. Trimming stripped 5 bases from V and 7 bases from J, with 12 bases between. Germline V lookup: CDR1 SGHTA, CDR2 FQGNSA. The CDR3 region has the DNA TGTGCCAGCAGCCACCTAGACGGTGAGCAGTACTTC. It encodes CASSHLDGEQYF. Supplemented by reference TRBV7-2 and TRBJ2-7, the full variable domain reads GAGVSQSPSNKVTEKGKDVELRCDPISGHTALYWYRQSLGQGLEFLIYFQGNSAPDKSGLPSDRFSAERTGGSVSTLTIQRTQQEDSAVYLCASSHLDGEQYFGPGTRLTVT.

This chain joins TRBV7-9 and TRBJ2-3, with D unclear. This CDR3 contains 12 residues. V was clipped by 4 bases and J by 11 bases, with 13 bases between them. Per germline, CDR1 SEHNR and CDR2 FQNEAQ (reference sequence). CDR3 sequence reads: CASSSRPEKQYF. CDR3 DNA: TGTGCCAGCAGCTCAAGACCGGAAAAGCAGTATTTT.

This clonotype showed up many times. The V and J genes are TRBV5-5 and TRBJ2-7; no clear D gene. Trimming took 0 bases from V and 5 from J, leaving 9 bases between them. Germline V gene data show CDR1 as SGHKS and CDR2 as YYEKEE (reference sequence). The CDR3 is 13 residues long. The CDR3 nucleotides read TGTGCCAGCAGCTTGGACAGAGGCGACGAGCAGTACTTC. This codes for CASSLDRGDEQYF.

The genes are TRBV7-9 and TRBJ2-1; 11 nucleotides agree with TRBD2. From germline, CDR1 is SEHNR and CDR2 FQNEAQ (reference sequence). This CDR3 is 16 amino acids long. V was clipped by 4 bases and J by 4 bases; unmatched bases: 6. DNA of the CDR3: TGTGCCAGCAGCTCCCCGGGACTAGCGGCATACAATGAGCAGTTCTTC. It yields the protein CASSSPGLAAYNEQFF.

The chain links TRBV3-1 to TRBJ1-2; 7 nucleotides line up with TRBD1. This CDR3 contains 14 residues. J gave up 4 bases and V 3 bases, and 5 bases lay outside the gene matches. The germline gives CDR1 LGHDT, CDR2 YNNKEL (reference sequence). The DNA for the CDR3 is TGTGCCAGCAGCCAGCGCCGGGACAGCTATGGCTACACCTTC. Translation: CASSQRRDSYGYTF.

This clonotype occurred many times. The chain recombines TRBV6-1 with TRBJ1-1; D call uncertain. The CDR3 is made up of 14 amino acids. V dropped 6 bases and J dropped 0 bases, with 11 bases sitting between them. Germline loops: CDR1 MNHNS, CDR2 SASEGT. The CDR3 nucleotides are TGTGCCAGCAGACTATTGGGGATGAACACTGAAGCTTTCTTT. This sequence encodes CASRLLGMNTEAFF.

Notes on this clonotype: Possible read error: a much larger clone is one base away. The chain is built from TRBV12-3 or TRBV12-4 and TRBJ2-7; 11 positions match TRBD2. CDR3 length: 16 residues. The CDR3 DNA reads as TGTGCCAGCAGTTTCCAGGGACTAGCGGTGACCTACGAGCAGTCCTTC. Translated, it gives CASSFQGLAVTYEQSF.

The chain carries TRBV20-1 and TRBJ2-4; D is undetermined. The V end lost 0 bases, the J end lost 8 bases, and 17 bases lay between the germline ends. CDR1 is DFQATT, CDR2 SNEGSKA, per germline (reference sequence). CDR3 length: 15 residues. This CDR3 is CSARDSAEPLDIQYF. The CDR3 bases are TGCAGTGCTAGAGATTCCGCGGAGCCCTTGGACATTCAGTACTTC.

This chain uses TRBV20-1 with TRBJ2-2; perhaps D is TRBD1 or TRBD2 (7 bases each). The CDR3 spans 14 residues. The V gene lost 5 bases and the J gene lost 6 bases, with 16 bases spanning the gap. Looked up from germline, CDR1 is DFQATT and CDR2 is SNEGSKA (reference sequence). CDR3 sequence (DNA): TGCAGTGCTGCCAGGGGGGGGCGGGCCGGGGAGCTGTTTTTT. Its translation: CSAARGGRAGELFF.

The chain joins TRBV4-1 to TRBJ2-7; weak D call: TRBD1 (6 bases). V gave up 3 bases and J gave up 4 bases, with 19 bases separating them. CDR1 and CDR2 (germline): MGHRA, YSYEKL. CDR3 length: 16 residues. CDR3 in amino acids: CASSQGPGAALYEQYF. The CDR3 nucleotides read TGCGCCAGCAGCCAGGGCCCAGGGGCAGCGTTGTACGAGCAGTACTTC.

The rearrangement links TRBV3-1 to TRBJ2-1; D uncertain. This CDR3 is 15 amino acids long. Between the trimmed V and J ends, which lost 4 bases and 3 bases, there was a span of 13 bases. Germline loops: CDR1 LGHDT, CDR2 YNNKEL (reference sequence). CDR3 in DNA: TGTGCCAGCAGCCCAGACTTGGGTCTCTACAATGAGCAGTTCTTC. Translation: CASSPDLGLYNEQFF.

V and J are TRBV28 and TRBJ2-7; the D gene is possibly TRBD2 (5 bases). V was trimmed by 1 base and J by 0 bases, leaving 10 bases between them. Germline V gene lookup returns CDR1 MDHEN and CDR2 SYDVKM. The CDR3 extends over 15 amino acids. The CDR3 bases are TGTGCCAGCAGTTTATTATCGGGAAGCTCCTACGAGCAGTACTTC. Translation: CASSLLSGSSYEQYF. Full variable domain (missing parts from reference TRBV28 and TRBJ2-7): DVKVTQSSRYLVKRTGEKVFLECVQDMDHENMFWYRQDPGLGLRLIYFSYDVKMKEKGDIPEGYSVSREKKERFSLILESASTNQTSMYLCASSLLSGSSYEQYFGPGTRLTVT.

The J gene is TRBJ1-2, the V gene TRBV5-1, with D maybe TRBD1 (5 bases). Germline V lookup: CDR1 SGHRS, CDR2 YFSETQ. This CDR3 comprises 17 residues. The V and J ends lost 0 bases and 4 bases respectively, with 19 bases between them. The CDR3 region has the DNA TGCGCCAGCAGCTTGGCGGCAGGGACCTTAGGTTCCTATGGCTACACCTTC. Its translation: CASSLAAGTLGSYGYTF.

Only a few counts were recorded for this clonotype. The gene calls are TRBV7-8 and TRBJ1-4; 10 bases are a match to TRBD1. Germline CDR1 and CDR2: SGHVS and FQNEAQ. The V gene end was trimmed by 6 bases and the J gene end by 6 bases; junction bases not matched to a gene: 4. The CDR3 consists of 14 residues. The CDR3 DNA is TGTGCCAGCAGTCGGGGGACAGGGGATGAAAAACTGTTTTTT. It yields the protein CASSRGTGDEKLFF.

The rearrangement joins TRBV6-4 to TRBJ1-3, with unresolved D. The CDR3 is 17 amino acids. The V gene lost 2 bases and the J gene lost 4 bases, with 18 bases spanning the gap. Per germline, CDR1 MRHNA and CDR2 SNTAGT. CDR3 bases: TGTGCCAGCAGTGACACTTCGGACCTCCTGGCCGGAAACACCATATATTTT. Translating gives CASSDTSDLLAGNTIYF.

The rearrangement links TRBV6-1 to TRBJ2-5, with 8 bases that match TRBD2. J gave up 4 bases and V 1 base, and 14 bases lay outside the gene matches. CDR1 MNHNS and CDR2 SASEGT come from the germline V gene. This CDR3 region has 18 residues. In nucleotides, the CDR3 is TGTGCCAGCAGTGAAGGCCTGAGTCGAGCGGGAGTCGGAGAGACCCAGTACTTC. It is translated as CASSEGLSRAGVGETQYF.

The chain has TRBV28 and TRBJ2-5; 10 nucleotides agree with TRBD1. Trimming cost V 3 bases and J 1 base; bases outside gene matches: 8. Germline CDR1 is MDHEN and CDR2 is SYDVKM. CDR3 length equals 17 residues. The CDR3 DNA reads TGTGCCAGCAGTTTGAGACAGGGGGCTTTGGCCCAAGAGACCCAGTACTTC. Translation: CASSLRQGALAQETQYF.

Remarks on this clonotype: Compared with germline, one end of the junction differs, possibly owing to a read error. The chain couples TRBV3-1 to TRBJ2-1; 14 bases align to TRBD2. Germline V gene lookup returns CDR1 LGHDT and CDR2 YNNKEL (reference sequence). This CDR3 comprises 18 residues. The CDR3: CATSQEVPGTSGRIRQFF. The DNA of the CDR3 is TGTGCCACCAGCCAAGAGGTCCCCGGGACTAGCGGGAGAATAAGGCAGTTCTTC.

The chain has TRBV25-1 and TRBJ1-5; D not resolved. Germline lookup yields CDR1 MGHDK and CDR2 SYGVNS. Trimming shortened V by 3 bases and J by 2 bases, and 11 bases separated the two germline ends. CDR3 length: 15 residues. The CDR3 bases are TGTGCCAGCAGTGACTCGGGGATAGGCAATCAGCCCCAGCATTTT. It encodes CASSDSGIGNQPQHF.

This clonotype was recorded many times. The chain is built from TRBV12-3 or TRBV12-4 and TRBJ1-1, with 8 bases that match TRBD1. The CDR3 consists of 15 residues. Unmatched junction bases numbered 16, after V lost 6 bases and J lost 10 bases. Here the CDR3 reads CASRPRDRPMLGAFF. CDR3 nucleotides: TGTGCCAGCAGACCCAGGGACAGGCCCATGCTGGGAGCTTTCTTT.

The chain is built from TRBV20-1 and TRBJ2-1; TRBD2 might be the D (5 bases). CDR1 DFQATT and CDR2 SNEGSKA come from the germline V gene (reference sequence). V lost 6 bases and J lost 8, with 14 bases in between. The CDR3 is 12 amino acids. The CDR3 DNA follows: TGCAGTGCCACCGGGGAATTGCATGAGCAGTTCTTC. This gives the protein CSATGELHEQFF.

The chain is built from TRBV28 and TRBJ1-1, with 9 nucleotides matching TRBD1. In germline, CDR1 is MDHEN, CDR2 SYDVKM. This CDR3 region has 15 residues. Trimming took 4 bases from V and 8 from J; bases not matched to a gene: 11. CDR3 DNA sequence: TGTGCCAGCAGTTCCCAGGGACAGGGCAAGGGGGAAGCTTTCTTT. Its translation: CASSSQGQGKGEAFF.

This clonotype was detected only a few times. CDR3 residues: CAWSPGRGELGTQYF. Here the CDR3 DNA reads TGTGCCTGGAGTCCTGGACGGGGGGAGTTGGGTACGCAGTATTTT. This chain links TRBV30 with TRBJ2-3, with 7 bases aligning to TRBD2. Trimming removed 2 bases from V and 8 bases from J; junction bases left unmatched: 13. The germline V gene has CDR1 GTSNPN and CDR2 SVGIG (reference sequence). The CDR3 is 15 amino acids.

This clonotype was detected a few times. The chain employs TRBV20-1 and TRBJ2-5; D is perhaps TRBD2 (5 bases). CDR1 is DFQATT and CDR2 is SNEGSKA in the germline V gene (reference sequence). This CDR3 has 13 amino acids. Trimming stripped 5 bases from V and 5 bases from J, with 15 bases between. The CDR3 bases are TGCAGTGCTCCCGACGGGGTACGGGAGACCCAGTACTTC. Translated: CSAPDGVRETQYF.

V is TRBV7-2 and J is TRBJ2-3; D may be TRBD2 (5 bases). V lost 5 bases, J lost 5 bases, and 14 bases lay in between. Germline V gene sequence: CDR1 SGHTA, CDR2 FQGNSA. This CDR3 comprises 14 residues. The CDR3 loop is CASSPRTGKDTQYF. CDR3 coding DNA: TGTGCCAGCAGCCCGCGGACTGGTAAAGATACGCAGTATTTT.

This clonotype was seen more than once but under ten times. The V gene is TRBV3-1, the J gene TRBJ2-5; 12 nucleotides agree with TRBD2. The length of the CDR3 is 18 residues. Germline CDR1 reads LGHDT; CDR2 reads YNNKEL (reference sequence). V was clipped by 0 bases and J by 5 bases; unmatched bases: 10. This CDR3 is CASSQDRLAGGPKETQYF. The CDR3 DNA reads as TGTGCCAGCAGCCAAGATAGGCTAGCGGGAGGGCCGAAGGAGACCCAGTACTTC.

This clonotype turned up a few times. This chain connects TRBV12-3 or TRBV12-4 to TRBJ2-7; D perhaps matches TRBD1 (6 bases). This CDR3 has 17 amino acids. The ends were cut back, 6 bases at V and 0 bases at J, with 21 bases in the middle. CDR3 DNA: TGTGCCAGCAGAGAGCACGGCACAGGGATCGGCTCCTACGAGCAGTACTTC. This sequence encodes CASREHGTGIGSYEQYF.

There are many counts of this clonotype. The V call is TRBV5-6, the J call TRBJ2-7, with 7 bases fitting TRBD2. The CDR3 length is 15 residues. The germline gives CDR1 SGHDT, CDR2 YYEEEE. J was trimmed by 0 bases and V by 0 bases; bases with no gene match: 3. CDR3 protein: CASSLGGGSSYEQYF. CDR3 DNA: TGTGCCAGCAGCTTGGGCGGGGGAAGCTCCTACGAGCAGTACTTC.